These 4 T cell receptor beta chains share one sample of origin, sequenced in a study of control samples from healthy donors and cancer patients. This table comes from immunoSEQ multiplex PCR, and its TCRdb copy is limited to in-frame clones, with some not included. The sample includes about 75,000 clones, about 80% seen only once; the top ten take approximately 15%. Sequencing was done on a sample of blood. Source of these receptors: a man between 50 and 59 years old in good health.

The chain links TRBV5-1 to TRBJ2-6; D is perhaps TRBD1 or TRBD2 (5 bases each). There are 15 residues in the CDR3. CDR1 and CDR2 (germline): SGHRS, YFSETQ. V was clipped by 5 bases and J by 0 bases, with 9 bases between them. The CDR3 DNA reads TGCGCCAGCAGGATTGGGGGCTCTGGGGCCAACGTCCTGACTTTC. It is translated as CASRIGGSGANVLTF.

This clone was recorded only once. The V gene is TRBV18, the J gene TRBJ2-3, with TRBD2 matching 10 bases. The V segment lost 4 bases and the J segment 1 base; nucleotides outside the gene matches: 5. The germline gives CDR1 KGHSH, CDR2 LQKENI. This CDR3 is built from 16 residues. As DNA, the CDR3 is TGTGCCAGCTCACGGCGGACTAGCGGAGGCACAGATACGCAGTATTTT. Translating it yields CASSRRTSGGTDTQYF. The full variable domain, with the rest looked up from reference TRBV18 and TRBJ2-3, is NAGVMQNPRHLVRRRGQEARLRCSPMKGHSHVYWYRQLPEEGLKFMVYLQKENIIDESGMPKERFSAEFPKEGPSILRIQQVVRGDSAAYFCASSRRTSGGTDTQYFGPGTRLTVL.

The rearrangement joins TRBV3-1 (or the pseudogene TRBV3-2) to TRBJ2-3; 10 positions agree with TRBD2. V was pared by 0 bases and J by 3 bases, with 9 bases of the junction left unmatched. The CDR3 spans 18 residues. Per germline, CDR1 LGHDT and CDR2 YNNKEL (reference sequence). The DNA for the CDR3 is TGTGCCAGCAGCCAAGATTGGGAGGCTAGCGGGAGAACAGATACGCAGTATTTT. This codes for CASSQDWEASGRTDTQYF.

This chain links TRBV28 with TRBJ2-3, with 8 bases that match TRBD1. CDR3 length: 19 residues. With 1 base clipped from V and 1 base from J, the junction kept 13 bases outside the gene matches. Germline CDR1 is MDHEN and CDR2 is SYDVKM. CDR3 sequence (DNA): TGTGCCAGCAGTTTATTTGGCGGAGGACAGGGTGAAGGCACAGATACGCAGTATTTT. It specifies CASSLFGGGQGEGTDTQYF.